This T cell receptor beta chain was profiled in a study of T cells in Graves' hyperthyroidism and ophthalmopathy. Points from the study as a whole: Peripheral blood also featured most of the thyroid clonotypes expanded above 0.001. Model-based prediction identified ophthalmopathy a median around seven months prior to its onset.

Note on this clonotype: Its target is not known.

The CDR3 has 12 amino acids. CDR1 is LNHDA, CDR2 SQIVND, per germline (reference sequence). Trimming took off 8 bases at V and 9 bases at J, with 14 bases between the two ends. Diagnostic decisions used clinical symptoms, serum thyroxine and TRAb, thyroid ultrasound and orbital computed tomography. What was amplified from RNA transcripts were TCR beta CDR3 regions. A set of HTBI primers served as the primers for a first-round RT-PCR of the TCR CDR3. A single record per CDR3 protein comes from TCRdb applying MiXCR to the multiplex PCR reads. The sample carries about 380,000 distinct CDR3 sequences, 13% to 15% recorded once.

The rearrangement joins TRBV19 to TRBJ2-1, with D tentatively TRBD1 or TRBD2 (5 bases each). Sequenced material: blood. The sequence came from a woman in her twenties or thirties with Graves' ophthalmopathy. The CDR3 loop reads CASGTVVPEQFF. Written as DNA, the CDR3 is TGTGCCAGTGGGACCGTTGTCCCTGAGCAGTTCTTC.